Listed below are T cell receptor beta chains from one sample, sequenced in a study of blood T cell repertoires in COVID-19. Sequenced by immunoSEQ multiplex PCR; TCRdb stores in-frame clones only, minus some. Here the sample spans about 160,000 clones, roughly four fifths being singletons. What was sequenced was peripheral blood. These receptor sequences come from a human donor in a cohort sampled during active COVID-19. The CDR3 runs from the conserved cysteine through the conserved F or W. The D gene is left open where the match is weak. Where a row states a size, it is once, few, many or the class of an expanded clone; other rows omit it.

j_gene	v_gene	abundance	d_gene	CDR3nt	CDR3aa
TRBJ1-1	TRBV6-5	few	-	TGTGCCAGCAGCCGGCCGGGGGGCACTGAAGCTTTCTTT	CASSRPGGTEAFF
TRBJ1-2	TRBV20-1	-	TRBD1	TGCAGTGCTAGAGAGGGGGACAGCCGCCCCTTC	CSAREGDSRPF
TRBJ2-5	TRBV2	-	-	TGTGCCAGCAGAAGCAGGGATTTCCAAGAGACCCAGTACTTC	CASRSRDFQETQYF
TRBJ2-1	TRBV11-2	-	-	TGTGCCAGCAGCCTACGGACCGGGAACAATGAGCAGTTCTTC	CASSLRTGNNEQFF
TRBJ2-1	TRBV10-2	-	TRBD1	TGCGCCAGCAGTCAGGGGGCGCCCAATGAGCAGTTCTTC	CASSQGAPNEQFF
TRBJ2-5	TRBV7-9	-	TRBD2	TGTGCCAGTAGGCGGGAGGTCGGGCGCGAGACCCAGTACTTC	CASRREVGRETQYF
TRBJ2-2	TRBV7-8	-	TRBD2	TGTGCCAGCAGCTTAGCTCTAGCGGGAGGAAAGGGCGGGGAGCTGTTTTTT	CASSLALAGGKGGELFF
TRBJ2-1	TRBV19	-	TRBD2	TGTGCCAGCCGGGGGACTAGTCGCAATGAGCAGTTCTTC	CASRGTSRNEQFF
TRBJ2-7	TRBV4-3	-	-	TGCGCCAGCAGCCAAGAAGCCCAGGGTAGCTCCTACGAGCAGTACTTC	CASSQEAQGSSYEQYF
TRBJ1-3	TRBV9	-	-	TGTGCCAGCAGCCAGGGCTCTGGAAACACCATATATTTT	CASSQGSGNTIYF
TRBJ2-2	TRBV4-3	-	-	TGCGCCAGCAGCCAAGATTTGCGAGGGGGGGGACCCGGGGAGCTGTTTTTT	CASSQDLRGGGPGELFF
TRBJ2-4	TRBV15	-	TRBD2	TGTGCCACCAGCAGAGATACCGGGAGGTTGTACTTC	CATSRDTGRLYF
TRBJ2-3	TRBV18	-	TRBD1	TGTGCCAGCTCACGAGGGACAGGTACAGATACGCAGTATTTT	CASSRGTGTDTQYF
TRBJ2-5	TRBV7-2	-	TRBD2	TGTGCCAGCAGTTTAGCTAGCGGGGGGGCCCTACAAGAGACCCAGTACTTC	CASSLASGGALQETQYF
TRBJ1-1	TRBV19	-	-	TGTGCCAGTAGTATAGACAGGGAAATTGAAGCTTTCTTT	CASSIDREIEAFF
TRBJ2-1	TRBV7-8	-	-	TGTGCCAGCAGCCCTACAGATTTCTCCTACAATGAGCAGTTCTTC	CASSPTDFSYNEQFF
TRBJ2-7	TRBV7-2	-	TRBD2	TGTGCCAGCAGCTTAGCGGGAGGGGCCTACGAGCAGTACTTC	CASSLAGGAYEQYF
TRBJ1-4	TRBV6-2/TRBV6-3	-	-	TGTGCCAGCAGTTACACGACGGCCTGGGGGGTGTTAACTGAAAAACTGTTTTTT	CASSYTTAWGVLTEKLFF
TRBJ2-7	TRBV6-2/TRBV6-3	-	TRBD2	TGTGCCAGCAGTCCCGGGACTAGCGGACGCTACGAGCAGTACTTC	CASSPGTSGRYEQYF
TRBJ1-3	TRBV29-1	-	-	TGCAGCGTTGAGGGCAGGGGATCACTCTCTGGAAACACCATATATTTT	CSVEGRGSLSGNTIYF
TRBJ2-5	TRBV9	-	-	TGTGCCAGCAGCGTAGCTGGCGGGCACATGTCTCAAGAGACCCAGTACTTC	CASSVAGGHMSQETQYF
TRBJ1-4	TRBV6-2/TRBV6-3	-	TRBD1	TGTGCCAGCAGTCCACCGGGACAGGGAAGTGAAAAACTGTTTTTT	CASSPPGQGSEKLFF
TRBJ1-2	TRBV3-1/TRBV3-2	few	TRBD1	TGTGCCAGCAGTCAAATCGACAGGGCAGGAGGCTACACCTTC	CASSQIDRAGGYTF
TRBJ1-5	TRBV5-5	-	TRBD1	TGTGCCAGCAGCGGAGGACAGGGGAATCAGCCCCAGCATTTT	CASSGGQGNQPQHF
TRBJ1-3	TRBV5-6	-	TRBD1	TGTGCCAGCAGCTCTTCGGGGACAGCCTTCTCTGGAAACACCATATATTTT	CASSSSGTAFSGNTIYF
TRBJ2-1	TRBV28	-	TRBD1	TGTGCCAGCAGCGTGACAGGGGGCACCGGTGAGCAGTTCTTC	CASSVTGGTGEQFF
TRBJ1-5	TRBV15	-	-	TGTGCCACCAGCAGGACAGTTAGCAATCAGCCCCAGCATTTT	CATSRTVSNQPQHF
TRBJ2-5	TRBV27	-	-	TGTGCCAGCAGTTTATCATTCGGATCAGGGTTGTGGTACCAAGAGACCCAGTACTTC	CASSLSFGSGLWYQETQYF
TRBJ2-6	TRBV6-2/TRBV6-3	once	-	TGTGCCAGCAGTTACGGGCAGGGGCCCGTGGCCAACGTCCTGACTTTC	CASSYGQGPVANVLTF
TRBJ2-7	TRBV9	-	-	TGTGCCAGCAGCCCCGAGGACAGTATCTACGAGCAGTACTTC	CASSPEDSIYEQYF
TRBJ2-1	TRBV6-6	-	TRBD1	TGTGCCAGCAGTCCCGGGACAGGGGGTTACAATGAGCAGTTCTTC	CASSPGTGGYNEQFF
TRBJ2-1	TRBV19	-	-	TGTGCCAGTAGCCTGGACAGAAATAATGAGCAGTTCTTC	CASSLDRNNEQFF
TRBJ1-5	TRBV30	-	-	TGTGCCTGGAGTGTGGGAGCTACTCAGCCCCAGCATTTT	CAWSVGATQPQHF
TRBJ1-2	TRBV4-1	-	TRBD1	TGCGCCAGCAGCCAAGATCCTGCGGGACAGGGGGCGGGGAACTATGGCTACACCTTC	CASSQDPAGQGAGNYGYTF
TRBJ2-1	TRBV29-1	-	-	TGCAGCGTAACTCAGGGGACCTACAATGAGCAGTTCTTC	CSVTQGTYNEQFF
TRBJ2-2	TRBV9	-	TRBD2	TGTGCCAGCAGCGCGAGACTAGCGGGGTTGGGGGAGCTGTTTTTT	CASSARLAGLGELFF
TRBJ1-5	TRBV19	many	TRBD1	TGTGCCAGTAGTCCTCACCCAGGGACAGGGGACCTCGATCAGCCCCAGCATTTT	CASSPHPGTGDLDQPQHF
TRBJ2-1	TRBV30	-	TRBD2	TGTGCCTGGAGCCCCCAAGCGGGAGCATATAGTGAGCAGTTCTTC	CAWSPQAGAYSEQFF